The clone carrying this TCR beta chain showed up just a few times. Trimming shortened V by 8 bases and J by 5 bases, and 15 bases separated the two germline ends. Germline loops: CDR1 SNHLY, CDR2 FYNNEI. The CDR3 consists of 13 residues. The sample is drawn from a study of blood T cell repertoires in COVID-19. Sequenced by immunoSEQ multiplex PCR; TCRdb stores in-frame clones only, minus some. The data contain roughly 220,000 clones, around 82% of them singletons. This clonotype originated in a woman between 70 and 85 years old with acute or convalescent COVID-19. The V call is TRBV2, the J call TRBJ1-1; possible D gene TRBD1, 6 bases. The source material was peripheral blood. The CDR3 DNA is TGTGCCAGCGTGGTCAGGGGTAAAACTGAAGCTTTCTTT. Residues: CASVVRGKTEAFF. The entire variable domain, with the rest obtained from reference TRBV2 and TRBJ1-1, is as follows: EPEVTQTPSHQVTQMGQEVILRCVPISNHLYFYWYRQILGQKVEFLVSFYNNEISEKSEIFDDQFSVERPDGSNFTLKIRSTKLEDSAMYFCASVVRGKTEAFFGQGTRLTVV.